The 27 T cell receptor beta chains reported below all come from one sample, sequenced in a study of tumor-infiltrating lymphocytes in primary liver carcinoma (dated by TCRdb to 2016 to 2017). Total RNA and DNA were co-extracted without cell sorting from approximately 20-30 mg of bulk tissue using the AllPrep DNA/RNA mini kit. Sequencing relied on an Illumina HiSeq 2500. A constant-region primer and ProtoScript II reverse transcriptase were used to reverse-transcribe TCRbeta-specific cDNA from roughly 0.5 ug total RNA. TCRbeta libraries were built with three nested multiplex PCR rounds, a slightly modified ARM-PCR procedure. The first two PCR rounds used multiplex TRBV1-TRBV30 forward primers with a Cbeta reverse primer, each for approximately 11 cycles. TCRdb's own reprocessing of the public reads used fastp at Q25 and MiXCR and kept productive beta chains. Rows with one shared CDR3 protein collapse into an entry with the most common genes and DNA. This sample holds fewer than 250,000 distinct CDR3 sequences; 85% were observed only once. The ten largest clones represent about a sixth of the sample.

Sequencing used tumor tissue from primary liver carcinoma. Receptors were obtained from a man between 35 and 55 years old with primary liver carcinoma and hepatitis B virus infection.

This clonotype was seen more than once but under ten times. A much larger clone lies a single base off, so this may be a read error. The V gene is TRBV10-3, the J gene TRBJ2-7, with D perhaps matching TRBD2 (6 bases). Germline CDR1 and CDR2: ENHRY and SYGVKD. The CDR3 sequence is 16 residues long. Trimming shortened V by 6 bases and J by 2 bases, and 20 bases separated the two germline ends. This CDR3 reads CAISGETGGEAYEQYF. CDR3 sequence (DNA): TGTGCCATCAGCGGAGAGACTGGAGGGGAGGCCTACGAGCAGTACTTC.

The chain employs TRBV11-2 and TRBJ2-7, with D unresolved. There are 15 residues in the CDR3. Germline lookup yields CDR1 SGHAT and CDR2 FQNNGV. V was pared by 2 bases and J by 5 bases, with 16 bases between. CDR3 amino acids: CASSLRWTEQDEQYF. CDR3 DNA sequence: TGTGCCAGCAGCTTACGATGGACGGAGCAAGACGAGCAGTACTTC.

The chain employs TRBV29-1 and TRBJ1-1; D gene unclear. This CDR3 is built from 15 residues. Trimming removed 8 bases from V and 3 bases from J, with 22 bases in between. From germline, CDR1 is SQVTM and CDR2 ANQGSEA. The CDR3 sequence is CSLRAGWGMYTEAFF. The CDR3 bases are TGCAGCCTTCGGGCGGGATGGGGAATGTACACTGAAGCTTTCTTT.

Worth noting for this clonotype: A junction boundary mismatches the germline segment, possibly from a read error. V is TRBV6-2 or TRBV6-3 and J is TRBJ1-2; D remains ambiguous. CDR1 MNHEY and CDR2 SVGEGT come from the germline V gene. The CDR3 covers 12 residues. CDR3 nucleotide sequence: TGTGACAGCAGCCCAACAGCCTATAGCTACACCTTC. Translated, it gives CDSSPTAYSYTF.

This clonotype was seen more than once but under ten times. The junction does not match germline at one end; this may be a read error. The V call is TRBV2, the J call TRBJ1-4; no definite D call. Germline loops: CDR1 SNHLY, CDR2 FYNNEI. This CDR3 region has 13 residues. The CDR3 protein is CVSSLTTNEKLFF. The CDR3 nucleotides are TGTGTCAGCAGCCTCACAACAAATGAAAAACTGTTTTTT. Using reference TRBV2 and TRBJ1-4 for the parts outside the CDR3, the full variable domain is EPEVTQTPSHQVTQMGQEVILRCVPISNHLYFYWYRQILGQKVEFLVSFYNNEISEKSEIFDDQFSVERPDGSNFTLKIRSTKLEDSAMYFCVSSLTTNEKLFFGSGTQLSVL.

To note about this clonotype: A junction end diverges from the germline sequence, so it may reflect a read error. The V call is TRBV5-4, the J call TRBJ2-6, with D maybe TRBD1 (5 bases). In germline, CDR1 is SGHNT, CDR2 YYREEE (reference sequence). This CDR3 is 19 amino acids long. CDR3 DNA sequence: TGTGCCTGCAGCTTGGAGTGGGCAGCCGAGGTCTCTGGGGCCAACGTCTTGACTTTC. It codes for CACSLEWAAEVSGANVLTF.

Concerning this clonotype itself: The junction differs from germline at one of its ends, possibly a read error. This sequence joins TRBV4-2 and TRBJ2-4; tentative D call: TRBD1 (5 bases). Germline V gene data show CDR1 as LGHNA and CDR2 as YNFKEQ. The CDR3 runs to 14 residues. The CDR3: CASSSQGRENIQCF. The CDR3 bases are TGTGCCAGCAGTTCTCAGGGAAGGGAAAACATTCAGTGCTTC.

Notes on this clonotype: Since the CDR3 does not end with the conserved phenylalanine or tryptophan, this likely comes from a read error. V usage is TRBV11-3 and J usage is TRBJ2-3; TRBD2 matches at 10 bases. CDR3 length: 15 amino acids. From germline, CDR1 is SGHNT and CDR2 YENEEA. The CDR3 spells CANSFSGRRIDTQYY. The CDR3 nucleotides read TGTGCCAACAGCTTTAGCGGGAGGCGGATAGATACGCAGTATTAT.

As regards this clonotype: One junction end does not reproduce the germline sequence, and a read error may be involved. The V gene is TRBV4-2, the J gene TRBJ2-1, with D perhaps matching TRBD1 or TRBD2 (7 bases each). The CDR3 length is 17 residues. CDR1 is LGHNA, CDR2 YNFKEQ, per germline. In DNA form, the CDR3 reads TGTGCCAGCAGCCAAGAGGAGCGGGATAAGGGGGCTAATGCGCAGTTCTTC. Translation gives CASSQEERDKGANAQFF.

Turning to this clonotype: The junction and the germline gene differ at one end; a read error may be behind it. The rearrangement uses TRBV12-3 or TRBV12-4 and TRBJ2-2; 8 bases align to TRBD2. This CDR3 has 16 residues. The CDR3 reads CASSGRVAGYTGGLSF. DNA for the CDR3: TGTGCCAGCAGTGGCCGCGTAGCGGGATATACCGGAGGGCTGTCTTTT.

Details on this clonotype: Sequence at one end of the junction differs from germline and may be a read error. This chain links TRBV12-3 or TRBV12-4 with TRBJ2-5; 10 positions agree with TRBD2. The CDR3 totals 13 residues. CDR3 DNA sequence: TGTACCAGTTCGCTAGCGGGAGTGGGGACCCAGTACTTC. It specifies CTSSLAGVGTQYF.

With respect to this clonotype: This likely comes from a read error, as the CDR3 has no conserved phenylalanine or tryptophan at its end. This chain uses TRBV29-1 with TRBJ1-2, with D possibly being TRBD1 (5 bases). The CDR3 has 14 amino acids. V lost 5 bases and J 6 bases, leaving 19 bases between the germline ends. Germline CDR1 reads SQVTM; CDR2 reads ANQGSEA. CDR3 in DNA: TGCAGCGTTAAAGCGGAAGAAGGGGTTGATGGCTACACCGTC. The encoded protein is CSVKAEEGVDGYTV.

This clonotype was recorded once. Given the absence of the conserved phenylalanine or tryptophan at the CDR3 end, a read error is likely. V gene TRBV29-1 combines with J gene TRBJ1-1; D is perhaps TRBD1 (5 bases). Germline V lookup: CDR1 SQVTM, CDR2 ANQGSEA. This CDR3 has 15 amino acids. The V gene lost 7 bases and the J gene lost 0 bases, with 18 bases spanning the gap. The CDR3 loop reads CSASPGWTMNTEAFS. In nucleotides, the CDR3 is TGCAGCGCTTCACCCGGTTGGACAATGAACACTGAAGCTTTCTCT.

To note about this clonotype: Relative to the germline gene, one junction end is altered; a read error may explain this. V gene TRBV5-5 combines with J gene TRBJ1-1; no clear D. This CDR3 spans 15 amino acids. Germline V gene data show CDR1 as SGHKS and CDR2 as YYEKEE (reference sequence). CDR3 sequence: CASSHESERYTGAFF. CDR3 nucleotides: TGTGCCAGCAGCCATGAGAGTGAGCGATACACTGGAGCTTTCTTT.

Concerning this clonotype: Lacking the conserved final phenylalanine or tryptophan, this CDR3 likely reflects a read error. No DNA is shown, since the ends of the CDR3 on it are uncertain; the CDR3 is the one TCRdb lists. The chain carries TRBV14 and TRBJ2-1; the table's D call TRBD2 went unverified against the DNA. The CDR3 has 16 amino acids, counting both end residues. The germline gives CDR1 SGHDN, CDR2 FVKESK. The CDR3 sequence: CASSTVAGWVNNEQLL.

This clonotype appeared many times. The CDR3 coding sequence is TGTGCCAGCAGCTCACCGCCGGGACTAGCGGGAGGCGCAGATACGCAGTATTTT. This sequence encodes CASSSPPGLAGGADTQYF. The V call is TRBV5-4, the J call TRBJ2-3; 15 bases map to TRBD2. CDR1 SGHNT and CDR2 YYREEE come from the germline V gene (reference sequence). CDR3 size: 18 residues. V lost 3 bases, J lost 4 bases, and 9 bases stayed unmatched. Combining the CDR3 with reference TRBV5-4 and TRBJ2-3 gives the whole variable domain ETGVTQSPTHLIKTRGQQVTLRCSSQSGHNTVSWYQQALGQGPQFIFQYYREEENGRGNFPPRFSGLQFPNYSSELNVNALELDDSALYLCASSSPPGLAGGADTQYFGPGTRLTVL.

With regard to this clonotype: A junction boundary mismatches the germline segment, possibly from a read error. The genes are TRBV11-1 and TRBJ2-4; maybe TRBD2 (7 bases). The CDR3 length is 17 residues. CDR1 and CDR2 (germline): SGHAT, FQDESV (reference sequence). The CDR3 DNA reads TGTGCCAGCAGCTTTCCCGGGACTAACAGGGCCAAAAACATACAGTACTTC. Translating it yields CASSFPGTNRAKNIQYF. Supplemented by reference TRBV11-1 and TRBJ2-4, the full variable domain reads EAEVAQSPRYKITEKSQAVAFWCDPISGHATLYWYRQILGQGPELLVQFQDESVVDDSQLPKDRFSAERLKGVDSTLKIQPAELGDSAMYLCASSFPGTNRAKNIQYFGAGTRLSVL.

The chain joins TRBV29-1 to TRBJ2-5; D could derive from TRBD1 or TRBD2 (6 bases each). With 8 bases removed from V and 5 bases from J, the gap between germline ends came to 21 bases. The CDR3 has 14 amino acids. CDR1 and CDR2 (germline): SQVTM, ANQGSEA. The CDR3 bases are TGCAGCTTTGCTTCCGGGACACGGGAGGAGACCCAGTACTTC. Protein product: CSFASGTREETQYF.

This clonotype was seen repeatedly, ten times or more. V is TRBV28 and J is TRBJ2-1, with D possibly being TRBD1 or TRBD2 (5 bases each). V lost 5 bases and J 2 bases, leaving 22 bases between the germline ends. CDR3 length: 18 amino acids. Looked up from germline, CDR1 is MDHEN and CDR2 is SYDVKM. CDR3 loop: CASSLIGAVGDAYNEQFF. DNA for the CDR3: TGTGCCAGCAGTCTAATTGGAGCGGTTGGGGACGCCTACAATGAGCAGTTCTTC.

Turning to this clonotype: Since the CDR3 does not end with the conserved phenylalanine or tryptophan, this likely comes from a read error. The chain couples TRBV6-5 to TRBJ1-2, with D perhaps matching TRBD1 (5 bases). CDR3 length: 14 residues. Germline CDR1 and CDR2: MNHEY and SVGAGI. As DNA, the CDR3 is TGTGTCAGCAGTTACGGGGGACGGATCTATGGCTACACCATC. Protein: CVSSYGGRIYGYTI.

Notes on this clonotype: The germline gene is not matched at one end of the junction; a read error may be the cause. The CDR3 region has the DNA TGTGCCAGCAATTACACCCTAGGGGGGACTTACACCGGGGAACTGTTTTTT. This encodes CASNYTLGGTYTGELFF. V usage is TRBV6-2 or TRBV6-3 and J usage is TRBJ2-2; D may correspond to TRBD1 or TRBD2 (6 bases each). The length of the CDR3 is 17 residues. The germline gives CDR1 MNHEY, CDR2 SVGEGT.

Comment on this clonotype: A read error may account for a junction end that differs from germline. The CDR3 reads CTSSLMQGSSGYTF. Written as DNA, the CDR3 is TGTACCAGCAGTTTAATGCAGGGGAGTTCTGGCTACACCTTC. This chain joins TRBV12-3 or TRBV12-4 and TRBJ1-2; a possible D gene is TRBD1 (6 bases). The CDR3 spans 14 residues.

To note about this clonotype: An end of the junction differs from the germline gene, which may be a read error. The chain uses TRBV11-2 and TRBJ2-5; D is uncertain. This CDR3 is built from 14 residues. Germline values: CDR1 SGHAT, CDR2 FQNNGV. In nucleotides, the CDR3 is TGTATCAGCAGCCTGACGAGTAACCAAGAGACCCGGTACTTC. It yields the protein CISSLTSNQETRYF.

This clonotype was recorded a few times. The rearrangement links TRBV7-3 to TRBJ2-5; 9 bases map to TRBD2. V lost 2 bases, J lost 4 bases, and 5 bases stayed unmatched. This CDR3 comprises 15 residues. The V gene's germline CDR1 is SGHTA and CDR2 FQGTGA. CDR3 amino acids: CASSLAGGPLETQYF. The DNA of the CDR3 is TGTGCCAGCAGCTTAGCGGGAGGGCCCTTAGAGACCCAGTACTTC.

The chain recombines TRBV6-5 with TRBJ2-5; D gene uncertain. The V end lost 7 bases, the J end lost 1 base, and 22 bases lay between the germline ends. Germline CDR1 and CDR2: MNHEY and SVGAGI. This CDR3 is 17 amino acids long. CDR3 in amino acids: CASTCSSRGRSQETQYF. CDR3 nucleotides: TGTGCCAGCACTTGCTCGAGTAGAGGCAGGTCCCAAGAGACCCAGTACTTC.

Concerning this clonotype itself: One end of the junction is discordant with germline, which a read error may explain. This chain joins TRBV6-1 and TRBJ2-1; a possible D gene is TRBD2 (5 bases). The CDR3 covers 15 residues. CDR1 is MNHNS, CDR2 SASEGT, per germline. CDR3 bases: TGTGTCAGCATCCTGAAGCGGCACACCTACAATGAGCAGTTCTTC. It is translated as CVSILKRHTYNEQFF.

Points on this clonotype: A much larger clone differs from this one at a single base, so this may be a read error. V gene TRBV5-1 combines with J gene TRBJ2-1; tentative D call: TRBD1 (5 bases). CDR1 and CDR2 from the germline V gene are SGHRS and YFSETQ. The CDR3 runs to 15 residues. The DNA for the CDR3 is TGCGCCAGCAGCTTGGGGACGGTTACAATACAGGAGCAGTTGTTC. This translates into CASSLGTVTIQEQLF.